This TCR beta chain derives from a study of prognosis after radiotherapy for stage I lung cancer. Study-level points and caveats: Between patients with and without metastases, TRBV and TRBJ gene usage reportedly differed. Stereotactic body radiation therapy was followed by a fall in unique TCR clone counts, with a median of approximately 10,000 versus 7,000.

Turning to this clonotype: The target antigen is unknown. Sequence at one end of the junction differs from germline and may be a read error.

The CDR3 is 15 residues long. Germline CDR1 and CDR2: MNHEY and SVGEGT. Amplicons of TCR beta CDR3 were generated from genomic DNA by two-round multiplex PCR. Round one of PCR was performed, and it used primers specific to each TRBV and TRBJ gene. TCRdb analysed the multiplex PCR reads with MiXCR anew, one entry per CDR3 protein. The sample lists under 75,000 distinct CDR3 sequences; around 27% were seen once. This receptor was taken from a donor over 45 with non-small cell lung cancer. Here the sequenced sample was PBMCs, taken before or after stereotactic body radiation therapy (not recorded which). This chain uses TRBV6-2 or TRBV6-3 with TRBJ2-3; TRBD1 agrees at 8 bases. The CDR3 nucleotides are TGTGCCATCAGTATACAGGGGGATAGGGGACATACGCAGTATTTT. Residues: CAISIQGDRGHTQYF.